These T cell receptor beta chains were read from a single sample in a study of control samples from healthy donors and cancer patients. Profiled with immunoSEQ multiplex PCR; TCRdb holds only in-frame clones, not every one. The table records around 170,000 clones, about 93% of them present only once. Sequencing was performed on blood. Receptors originate from a woman younger than 45 in good health. CDR3s include the opening cysteine and the closing phenylalanine or tryptophan.

v_call: TRBV10-3; j_call: TRBJ2-1; cdr3_aa: CAISESVGGSYNEQFF
v_call: TRBV6-4; j_call: TRBJ2-2; cdr3_aa: CASSTEGTGELFF
v_call: TRBV10-3; j_call: TRBJ1-1; cdr3_aa: CAISESPYATGDLNTEAFF
v_call: TRBV6-6; j_call: TRBJ1-2; cdr3_aa: CASSYGSKGGYGYTF
v_call: TRBV19; j_call: TRBJ2-1; cdr3_aa: CASSMKTPNEQFF
v_call: TRBV20-1; j_call: TRBJ2-1; cdr3_aa: CSASWLARGYNEQFF
v_call: TRBV6-2/TRBV6-3; j_call: TRBJ2-1; cdr3_aa: CASSYSGGSYNEQFF
v_call: TRBV9; j_call: TRBJ2-3; cdr3_aa: CASSAQLADGTDTQYF
v_call: TRBV4-3; j_call: TRBJ1-1; cdr3_aa: CASSRDRDGNTEAFF
v_call: TRBV19; j_call: TRBJ1-6; cdr3_aa: CASRTGSSYNSPLHF
v_call: TRBV27; j_call: TRBJ1-1; cdr3_aa: CASRFRTANTEAFF
v_call: TRBV6-5; j_call: TRBJ2-1; cdr3_aa: CASSSILSLAEQFF
v_call: TRBV20-1; j_call: TRBJ2-1; cdr3_aa: CSASNREGPYNEQFF
v_call: TRBV19; j_call: TRBJ2-3; cdr3_aa: CASSMGLRGTDTQYF
v_call: TRBV5-8; j_call: TRBJ2-3; cdr3_aa: CASSPGLPKTDTQYF
v_call: TRBV7-9; j_call: TRBJ2-4; cdr3_aa: CASSSLGTSATKNIQYF
v_call: TRBV5-1; j_call: TRBJ2-3; cdr3_aa: CASYPNRGTDTQYF
v_call: TRBV11-3; j_call: TRBJ2-2; cdr3_aa: CASSLGQGNAGELFF
v_call: TRBV7-9; j_call: TRBJ2-1; cdr3_aa: CASSHSGNEQFF
v_call: TRBV6-5; j_call: TRBJ1-4; cdr3_aa: CASRGQSNEKLFF
v_call: TRBV7-3; j_call: TRBJ2-5; cdr3_aa: CASSLGLQETQYF
v_call: TRBV19; j_call: TRBJ2-7; cdr3_aa: CASSDQASYEQYF
v_call: TRBV28; j_call: TRBJ2-7; cdr3_aa: CATQGPSGIYEQYF
v_call: TRBV6-2/TRBV6-3; j_call: TRBJ2-7; cdr3_aa: CASSYFWGSHEQYF
v_call: TRBV6-5; j_call: TRBJ2-3; cdr3_aa: CASRHTDTQYF
v_call: TRBV2; j_call: TRBJ2-2; cdr3_aa: CASSERASWNTGELFF
v_call: TRBV15; j_call: TRBJ2-4; cdr3_aa: CATSRASTGVTKNIQYF
v_call: TRBV28; j_call: TRBJ2-2; cdr3_aa: CASSLGAGELFF
v_call: TRBV10-3; j_call: TRBJ1-2; cdr3_aa: CAISISTGGNHGYTF
v_call: TRBV4-1; j_call: TRBJ2-7; cdr3_aa: CASSELPGQRAYEQYF
v_call: TRBV6-4; j_call: TRBJ2-7; cdr3_aa: CASSVEPSGSFYEQYF
v_call: TRBV11-2; j_call: TRBJ2-6; cdr3_aa: CASSFHGGNWANVLTF
v_call: TRBV6-2/TRBV6-3; j_call: TRBJ2-1; cdr3_aa: CASSYGRNWEQFF
v_call: TRBV28; j_call: TRBJ2-6; cdr3_aa: CASSGQGFSGANVLTF
v_call: TRBV5-5; j_call: TRBJ1-4; cdr3_aa: CASSLGGRANEKLFF
v_call: TRBV30; j_call: TRBJ1-1; cdr3_aa: CAWSFGRNTEAFF
v_call: TRBV4-1; j_call: TRBJ1-2; cdr3_aa: CASSQVKDRGRYGYTF
v_call: TRBV10-1; j_call: TRBJ2-4; cdr3_aa: CASSESAGAKNIQYF
v_call: TRBV19; j_call: TRBJ2-1; cdr3_aa: CASLQREGPRGEQFF
v_call: TRBV12-5; j_call: TRBJ1-1; cdr3_aa: CASGLVLGGMRGTEAFF
v_call: TRBV7-3; j_call: TRBJ1-3; cdr3_aa: CASSLEGPPGNTIYF
v_call: TRBV6-5; j_call: TRBJ2-1; cdr3_aa: CASSYLAWRTYNEQFF
v_call: TRBV10-3; j_call: TRBJ1-1; cdr3_aa: CAIWDETGLNTEAFF
v_call: TRBV28; j_call: TRBJ1-2; cdr3_aa: CASSPYDYGYTF
v_call: TRBV24-1; j_call: TRBJ2-2; cdr3_aa: CATSGDRGYTGELFF
v_call: TRBV23-1; j_call: TRBJ2-7; cdr3_aa: CASSQRQTLTYEQYF
v_call: TRBV14; j_call: TRBJ2-4; cdr3_aa: CASSGQGVQYF